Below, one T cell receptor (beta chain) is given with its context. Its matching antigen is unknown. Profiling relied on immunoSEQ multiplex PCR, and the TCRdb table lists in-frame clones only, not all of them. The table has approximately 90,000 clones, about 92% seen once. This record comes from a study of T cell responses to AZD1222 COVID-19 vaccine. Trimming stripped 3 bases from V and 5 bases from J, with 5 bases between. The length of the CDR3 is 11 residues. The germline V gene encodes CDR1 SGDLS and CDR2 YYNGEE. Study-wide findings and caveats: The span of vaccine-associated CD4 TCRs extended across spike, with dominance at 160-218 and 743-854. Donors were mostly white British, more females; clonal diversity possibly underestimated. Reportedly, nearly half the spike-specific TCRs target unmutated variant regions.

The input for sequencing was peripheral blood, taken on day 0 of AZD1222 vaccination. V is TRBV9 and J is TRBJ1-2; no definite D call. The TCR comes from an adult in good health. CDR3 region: CASSARYGYTF. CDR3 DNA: TGTGCCAGCAGCGCCCGATATGGCTACACCTTC.